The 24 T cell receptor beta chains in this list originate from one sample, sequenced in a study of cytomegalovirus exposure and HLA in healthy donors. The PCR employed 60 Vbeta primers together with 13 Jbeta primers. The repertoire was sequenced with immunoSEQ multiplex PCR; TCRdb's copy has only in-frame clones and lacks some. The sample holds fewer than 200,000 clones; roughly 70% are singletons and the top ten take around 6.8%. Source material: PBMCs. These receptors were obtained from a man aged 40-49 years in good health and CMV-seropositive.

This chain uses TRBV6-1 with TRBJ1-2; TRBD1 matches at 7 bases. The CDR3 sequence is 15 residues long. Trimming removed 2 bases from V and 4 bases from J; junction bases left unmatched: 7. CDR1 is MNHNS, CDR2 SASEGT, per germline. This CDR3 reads CASSEIPGQFYGYTF. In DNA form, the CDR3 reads TGTGCCAGCAGTGAAATCCCGGGACAGTTCTATGGCTACACCTTC.

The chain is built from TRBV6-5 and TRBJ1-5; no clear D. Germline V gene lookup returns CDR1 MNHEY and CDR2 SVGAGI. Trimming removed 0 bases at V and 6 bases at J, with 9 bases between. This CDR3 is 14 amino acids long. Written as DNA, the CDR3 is TGTGCCAGCAGTTACTCGACGGGAATTCAGCCCCAGCATTTT. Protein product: CASSYSTGIQPQHF.

The CDR3 nucleotides are TGCGCCAGCAGCCGTACAAGCGGGGGGGATACGCAGTATTTT. This sequence encodes CASSRTSGGDTQYF. The rearrangement links TRBV4-3 to TRBJ2-3, with 9 positions matching TRBD2. Germline CDR1 is LGHNA and CDR2 is YSLEER. The V segment lost 4 bases and the J segment 6 bases; nucleotides outside the gene matches: 5. The length of the CDR3 is 14 residues.

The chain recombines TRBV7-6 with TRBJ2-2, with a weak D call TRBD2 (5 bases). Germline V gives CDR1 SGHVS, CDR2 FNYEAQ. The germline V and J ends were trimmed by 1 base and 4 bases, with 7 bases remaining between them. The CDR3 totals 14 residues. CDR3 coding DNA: TGTGCCAGCAGCTTAGTACGGGGCACCGGGGAGCTGTTTTTT. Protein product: CASSLVRGTGELFF.

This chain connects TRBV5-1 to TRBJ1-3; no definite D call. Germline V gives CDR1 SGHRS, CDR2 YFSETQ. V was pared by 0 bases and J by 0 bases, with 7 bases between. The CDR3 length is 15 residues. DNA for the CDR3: TGCGCCAGCAGCTTGGATGGAGGCTCTGGAAACACCATATATTTT. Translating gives CASSLDGGSGNTIYF.

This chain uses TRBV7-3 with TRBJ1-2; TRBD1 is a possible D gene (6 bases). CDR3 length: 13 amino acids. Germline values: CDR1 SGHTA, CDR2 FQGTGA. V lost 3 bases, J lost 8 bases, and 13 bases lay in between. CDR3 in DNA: TGTGCCAGCAGCTTCCAAGGGGGTTTGGGCTACACCTTC. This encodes CASSFQGGLGYTF.

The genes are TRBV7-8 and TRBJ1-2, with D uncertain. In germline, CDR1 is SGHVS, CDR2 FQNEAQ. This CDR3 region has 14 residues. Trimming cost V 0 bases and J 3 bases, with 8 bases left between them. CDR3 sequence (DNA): TGTGCCAGCAGCTTAGCCGACAAAGACTATGGCTACACCTTC. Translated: CASSLADKDYGYTF.

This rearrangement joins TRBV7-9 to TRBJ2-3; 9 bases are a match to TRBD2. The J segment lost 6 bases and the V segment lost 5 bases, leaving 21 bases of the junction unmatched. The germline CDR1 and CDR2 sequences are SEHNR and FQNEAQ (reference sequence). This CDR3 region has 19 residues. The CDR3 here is CASSPVGFGVAGAPDTQYF. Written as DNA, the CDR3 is TGTGCCAGCAGCCCAGTGGGCTTTGGGGTAGCGGGGGCTCCCGATACGCAGTATTTT.

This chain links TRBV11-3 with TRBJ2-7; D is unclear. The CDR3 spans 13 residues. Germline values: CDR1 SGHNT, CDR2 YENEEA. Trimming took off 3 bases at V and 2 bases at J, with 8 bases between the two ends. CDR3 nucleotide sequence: TGTGCCAGCAGCTTGACTGCAGCCTACGAGCAGTACTTC. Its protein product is CASSLTAAYEQYF.

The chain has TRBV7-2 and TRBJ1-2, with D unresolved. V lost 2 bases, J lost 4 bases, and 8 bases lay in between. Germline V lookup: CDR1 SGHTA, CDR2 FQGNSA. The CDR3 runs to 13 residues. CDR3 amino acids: CASSLRGLYGYTF. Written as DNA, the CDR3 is TGTGCCAGCAGCTTACGAGGTCTCTATGGCTACACCTTC.

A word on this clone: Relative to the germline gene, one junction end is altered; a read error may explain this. In DNA, the CDR3 is TGTGCCAGCAGCCATTCCCCGGGACTAGTACTTAATGACCAGTTCTTC. Encoded protein: CASSHSPGLVLNDQFF. The chain couples TRBV4-2 to TRBJ2-1; TRBD2 agrees at 8 bases. Germline values: CDR1 LGHNA, CDR2 YNFKEQ. The CDR3 has 16 residues.

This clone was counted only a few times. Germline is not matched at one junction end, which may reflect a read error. CDR3 in DNA: TGTGCCAGCAGTTACTCGTGGCGGGGAACGTCGAACTTC. Protein product: CASSYSWRGTSNF. The V and J genes are TRBV6-5 and TRBJ2-7; perhaps TRBD2 as D (6 bases). Germline V gene data show CDR1 as MNHEY and CDR2 as SVGAGI. The CDR3 is 13 residues long.

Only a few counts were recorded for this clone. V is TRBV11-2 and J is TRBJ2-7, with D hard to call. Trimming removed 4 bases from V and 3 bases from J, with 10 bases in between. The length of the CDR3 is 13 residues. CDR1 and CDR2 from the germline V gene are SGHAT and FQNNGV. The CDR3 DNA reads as TGTGCCAGCAGCTCCCTCTCCTTCTACGAGCAGTACTTC. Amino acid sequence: CASSSLSFYEQYF.

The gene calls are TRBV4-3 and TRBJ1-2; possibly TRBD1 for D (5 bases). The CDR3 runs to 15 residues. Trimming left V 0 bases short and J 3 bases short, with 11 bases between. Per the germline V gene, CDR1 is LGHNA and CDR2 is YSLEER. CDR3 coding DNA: TGCGCCAGCAGCCAAGATCGGGCAGGGCACTATGGCTACACCTTC. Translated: CASSQDRAGHYGYTF.

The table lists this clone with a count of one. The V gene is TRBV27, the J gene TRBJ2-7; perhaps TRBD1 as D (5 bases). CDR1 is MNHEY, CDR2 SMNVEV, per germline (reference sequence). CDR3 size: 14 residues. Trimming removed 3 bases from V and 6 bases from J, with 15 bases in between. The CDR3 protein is CASSFTRQPGEQYF. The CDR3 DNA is TGTGCCAGCAGTTTCACTCGACAGCCGGGCGAGCAGTACTTC.

The DNA of the CDR3 is TGTGCCAGCAGTGAAGCGCAGGGTATGCCCCAGCATTTT. This gives the protein CASSEAQGMPQHF. This sequence joins TRBV6-1 and TRBJ1-5; a weak D match, TRBD1 (5 bases). The CDR3 is 13 amino acids. Germline CDR1 reads MNHNS; CDR2 reads SASEGT. V lost 0 bases and J 9 bases, leaving 9 bases between the germline ends.

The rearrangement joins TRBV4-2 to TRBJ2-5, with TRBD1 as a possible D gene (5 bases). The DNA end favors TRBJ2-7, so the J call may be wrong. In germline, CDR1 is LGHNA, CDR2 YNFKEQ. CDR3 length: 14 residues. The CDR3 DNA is TGTGCCAGCAGCCAAGATGGGGCCACCTACGAGCAGTACTTC. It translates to CASSQDGATYEQYF.

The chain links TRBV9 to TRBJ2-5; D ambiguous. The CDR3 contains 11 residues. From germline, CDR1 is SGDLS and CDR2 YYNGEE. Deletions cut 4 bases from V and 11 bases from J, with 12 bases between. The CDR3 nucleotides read TGTGCCAGCAGCACCGGAGAAGAGCAGTACTTC. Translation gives CASSTGEEQYF. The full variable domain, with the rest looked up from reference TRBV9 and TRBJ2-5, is DSGVTQTPKHLITATGQRVTLRCSPRSGDLSVYWYQQSLDQGLQFLIQYYNGEERAKGNILERFSAQQFPDLHSELNLSSLELGDSALYFCASSTGEEQYFGPGTRLLVL.

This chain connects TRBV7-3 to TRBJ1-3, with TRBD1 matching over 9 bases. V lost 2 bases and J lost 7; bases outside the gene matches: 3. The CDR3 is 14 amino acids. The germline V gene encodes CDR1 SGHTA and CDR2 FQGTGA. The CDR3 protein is CASSLGQGSNTIYF. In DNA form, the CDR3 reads TGTGCCAGCAGCTTAGGACAGGGGAGTAACACCATATATTTT. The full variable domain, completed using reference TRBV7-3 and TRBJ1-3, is GAGVSQTPSNKVTEKGKYVELRCDPISGHTALYWYRQSLGQGPEFLIYFQGTGAADDSGLPNDRFFAVRPEGSVSTLKIQRTERGDSAVYLCASSLGQGSNTIYFGEGSWLTVV.

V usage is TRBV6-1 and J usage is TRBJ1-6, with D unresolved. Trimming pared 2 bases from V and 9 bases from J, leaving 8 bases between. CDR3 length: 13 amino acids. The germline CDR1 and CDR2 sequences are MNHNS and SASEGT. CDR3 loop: CASSETRGSPLHF. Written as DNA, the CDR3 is TGTGCCAGCAGTGAAACCCGGGGTTCACCCCTCCACTTT.

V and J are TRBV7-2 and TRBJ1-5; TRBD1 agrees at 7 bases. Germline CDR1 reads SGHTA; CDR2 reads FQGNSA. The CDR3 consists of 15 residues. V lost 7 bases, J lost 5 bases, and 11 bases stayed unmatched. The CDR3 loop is CASTTGTAIYQPQHF. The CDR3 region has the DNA TGTGCCAGCACCACCGGGACAGCCATTTATCAGCCCCAGCATTTT.

In DNA form, the CDR3 reads TGTGCCAGCAGTGAAAGGAATTGGCGGGGCTCCACAGATACGCAGTATTTT. The encoded protein is CASSERNWRGSTDTQYF. V gene TRBV6-1 combines with J gene TRBJ2-3, with D maybe TRBD2 (6 bases). This CDR3 region has 17 residues. Trimming left V 2 bases short and J 2 bases short, with 17 bases between. Germline CDR1 reads MNHNS; CDR2 reads SASEGT.

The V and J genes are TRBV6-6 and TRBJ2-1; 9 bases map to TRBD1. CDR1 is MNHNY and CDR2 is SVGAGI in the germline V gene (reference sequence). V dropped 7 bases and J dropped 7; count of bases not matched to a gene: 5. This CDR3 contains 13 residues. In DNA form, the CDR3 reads TGTGCCAGCATCACGACAGGGGGAAATGAGCAGTTCTTC. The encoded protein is CASITTGGNEQFF.

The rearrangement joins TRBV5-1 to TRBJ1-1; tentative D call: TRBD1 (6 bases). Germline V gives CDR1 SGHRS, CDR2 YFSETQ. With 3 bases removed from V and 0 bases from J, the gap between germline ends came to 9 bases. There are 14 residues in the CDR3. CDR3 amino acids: CASSWGHMNTEAFF. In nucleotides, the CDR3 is TGCGCCAGCAGCTGGGGACATATGAACACTGAAGCTTTCTTT.